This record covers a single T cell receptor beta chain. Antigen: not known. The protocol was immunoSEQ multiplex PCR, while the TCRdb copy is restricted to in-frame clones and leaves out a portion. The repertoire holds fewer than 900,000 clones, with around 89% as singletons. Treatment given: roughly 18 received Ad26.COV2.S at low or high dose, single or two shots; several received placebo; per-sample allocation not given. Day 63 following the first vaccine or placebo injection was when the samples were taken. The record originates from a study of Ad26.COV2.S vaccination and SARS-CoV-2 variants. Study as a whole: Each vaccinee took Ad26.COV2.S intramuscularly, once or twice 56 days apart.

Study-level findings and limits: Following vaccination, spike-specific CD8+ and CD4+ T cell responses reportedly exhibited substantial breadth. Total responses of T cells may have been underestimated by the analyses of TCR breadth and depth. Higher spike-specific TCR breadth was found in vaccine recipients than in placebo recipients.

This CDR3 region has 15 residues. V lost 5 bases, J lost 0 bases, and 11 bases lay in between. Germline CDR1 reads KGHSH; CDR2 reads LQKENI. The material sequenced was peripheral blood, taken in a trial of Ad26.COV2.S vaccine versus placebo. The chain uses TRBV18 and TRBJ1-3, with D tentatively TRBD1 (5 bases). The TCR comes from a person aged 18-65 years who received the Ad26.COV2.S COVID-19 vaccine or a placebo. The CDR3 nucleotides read TGTGCCAGCTCAGTAGAGGGGATCTCTGGAAACACCATATATTTT. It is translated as CASSVEGISGNTIYF.